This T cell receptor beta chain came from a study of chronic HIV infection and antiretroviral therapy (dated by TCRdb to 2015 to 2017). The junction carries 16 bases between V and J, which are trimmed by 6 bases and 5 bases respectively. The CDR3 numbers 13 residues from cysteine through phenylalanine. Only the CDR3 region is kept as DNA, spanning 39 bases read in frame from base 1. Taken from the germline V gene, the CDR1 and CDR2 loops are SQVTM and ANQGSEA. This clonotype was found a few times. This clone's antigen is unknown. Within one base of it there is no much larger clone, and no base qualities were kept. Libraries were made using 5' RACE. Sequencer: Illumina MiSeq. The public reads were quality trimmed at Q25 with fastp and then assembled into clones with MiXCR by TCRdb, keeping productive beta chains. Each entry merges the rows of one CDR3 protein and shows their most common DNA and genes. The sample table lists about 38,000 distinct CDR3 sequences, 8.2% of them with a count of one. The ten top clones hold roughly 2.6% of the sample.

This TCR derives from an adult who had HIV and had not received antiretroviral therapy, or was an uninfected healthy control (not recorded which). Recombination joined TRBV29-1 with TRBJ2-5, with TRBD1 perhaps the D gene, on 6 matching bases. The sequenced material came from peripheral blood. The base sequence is TGCAGCGTCGCCCAGGGGAGTGAGGAGACCCAGTACTTC. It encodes CSVAQGSEETQYF.